The 2 T cell receptor beta chains given below trace back to one sample, sequenced in a study of a mutant IDH1 vaccine in newly diagnosed glioma (dated by TCRdb to the early 2020s). The receptor library was made with the immunoSEQ multiplex PCR assay. TCRdb mirrors the immuneACCESS table, restricted to in-frame sequences. Some clones are absent from its copies; in checked studies, under half trace to an unresolved V gene, and the reason for the others is unknown. This sample comprises nearly 30,000 clones, 75% to 90% of them detected only once. Around 3.5% of the sample goes to the ten largest clones. Sample time point, as interpreted from the label and publication: week 5, during vaccination. Each vaccine dose was 300 ug of a 20-mer mutant IDH1 peptide in Montanide, given subcutaneously with topical imiquimod. Antigens of these TCRs are unknown. This material consisted of peripheral blood mononuclear cells (PBMCs), taken from a glioma patient whose treatment included an IDH1 peptide vaccine. The receptors here all came from a woman in her thirties or forties with glioma. Some clones in this sample may be carry-over from other donors' samples.

The chain recombines TRBV7-3 with TRBJ2-3; 7 bases match TRBD2. Germline V CDR1 and CDR2: SGHTA, FQGTGA. V was clipped by 1 base and J by 2 bases; unmatched bases: 9. The CDR3 loop spans 17 amino acids. CDR3 bases: TGTGCCAGCAGCTTAAAGGCGGGAGAAGGGGCCACAGATACGCAGTATTTT. Its translation: CASSLKAGEGATDTQYF.

The V call is TRBV23-1, the J call TRBJ1-3; D is unclear. TRBV23-1 is given ORF status, its function remaining uncertain. The CDR3 has 13 residues. V was cut by 5 bases and J by 4 bases, with 9 bases left in between. CDR3 loop: CASSLGRGNTIYF. DNA of the CDR3: TGCGCCAGCAGTTTAGGGCGGGGAAACACCATATATTTT.